The 22 T cell receptor beta chains below were found in one sample sequenced in a study of regulatory T cells in long-lasting Graves disease. Through Arm-PCR of CDR3 regions and iRepertoire HTBI primers, TCR beta libraries were built. TCRdb re-analysed the multiplex PCR reads in MiXCR, keeping a single row per CDR3 protein. Among about 220,000 distinct CDR3 sequences listed, roughly a fifth were seen once. Time point indicated: newly diagnosed GD, antithyroid drugs for less than 3 months. Making the TCR library involved RNA that had been extracted from PBMCs. Separately, the same data were catalogued under a study of T cells in Graves' hyperthyroidism and ophthalmopathy.

Specimen: peripheral blood mononuclear cells (PBMCs), collected at new diagnosis, from a patient treated with antithyroid drugs. The receptor set was obtained from a young woman with Graves disease.

There are many counts of this clonotype. The J gene is TRBJ1-3, the V gene TRBV11-2; D possibly corresponds to TRBD1 (6 bases). V gave up 5 bases and J gave up 1 base, with 21 bases separating them. The CDR3 is 18 amino acids. Germline lookup yields CDR1 SGHAT and CDR2 FQNNGV. The CDR3 spells CASSVNVGGEGSGNTIYF. As DNA, the CDR3 is TGTGCCAGCAGCGTCAACGTGGGGGGCGAAGGGTCTGGAAACACCATATATTTT.

This clonotype was detected a few times. This sequence joins TRBV19 and TRBJ1-1, with 10 positions matching TRBD1. Germline V gene data show CDR1 as LNHDA and CDR2 as SQIVND (reference sequence). The V segment lost 6 bases and the J segment 6 bases; nucleotides outside the gene matches: 7. The CDR3 has 14 amino acids. CDR3 region: CASRRTGGGSEAFF. The CDR3 nucleotides read TGTGCCAGTAGACGGACAGGGGGTGGATCTGAAGCTTTCTTT.

Only one count was recorded for this clonotype. V and J are TRBV7-9 and TRBJ1-2; D is unresolved. Per the germline V gene, CDR1 is SEHNR and CDR2 is FQNEAQ (reference sequence). Trimming removed 5 bases from V and 2 bases from J, with 15 bases in between. This CDR3 has 15 residues. The CDR3 DNA reads as TGTGCCAGCAGCCCCACGGAGGCTGGCAACTATGGCTACACCTTC. Amino acid sequence: CASSPTEAGNYGYTF.

There are a few counts of this clonotype. This likely traces to a read error, being one base from a far larger clone. The chain has TRBV12-3 or TRBV12-4 and TRBJ2-5; 9 nucleotides agree with TRBD2. TRBJ2-4 matches the DNA end more closely, so the J call is doubtful. The CDR3 covers 15 residues. The CDR3 sequence is CAGSLGREGGNIQYF. In DNA form, the CDR3 reads TGTGCCGGCAGTCTAGGGCGGGAGGGTGGAAACATTCAGTACTTC.

A word on this clonotype: This likely reflects a read error, since a far larger clone is one base away. The chain's CDR3 is CASIPGGVETQYF. CDR3 nucleotide sequence: TGTGCCAGCATCCCGGGAGGGGTAGAGACCCAGTACTTC. This rearrangement joins TRBV2 to TRBJ2-5, with TRBD2 identical over 8 bases. V lost 7 bases to trimming and J lost 4 bases; unmatched junction nucleotides: 5. Germline V gene sequence: CDR1 SNHLY, CDR2 FYNNEI. The CDR3 loop spans 13 amino acids.

This clonotype was seen ten or more times. The genes are TRBV2 and TRBJ1-1, with TRBD1 as a possible D gene (6 bases). Germline CDR1 SNHLY, CDR2 FYNNEI. The V end was cut by 6 bases, the J end by 3 bases, with 17 bases between. CDR3 length: 15 amino acids. CDR3 nucleotides: TGTGCCAGCAGCAACTCTCTGGGGGCGGACACTGAAGCTTTCTTT. It specifies CASSNSLGADTEAFF.

This clonotype occurred many times. The V call is TRBV12-3 or TRBV12-4, the J call TRBJ1-3; no firm D call. The V gene lost 0 bases and the J gene lost 4 bases, with 4 bases spanning the gap. The CDR3 has 13 residues. The CDR3 reads CASSLAVGNTIYF. The CDR3 nucleotides read TGTGCCAGCAGTTTAGCGGTAGGAAACACCATATATTTT.

The rearrangement joins TRBV25-1 to TRBJ2-3; a possible D gene is TRBD1 (5 bases). The V and J ends lost 4 bases and 2 bases respectively, with 13 bases between them. The germline CDR1 and CDR2 sequences are MGHDK and SYGVNS. This CDR3 spans 15 amino acids. The CDR3 DNA is TGTGCCAGCAGTGCCCAAGGGGCCCTCACAGATACGCAGTATTTT. Amino acid sequence: CASSAQGALTDTQYF.

This clonotype showed up many times. This sequence joins TRBV10-1 and TRBJ2-3, with unresolved D. The CDR3 spans 19 residues. Trimming pared 3 bases from V and 3 bases from J, leaving 25 bases between. The V gene's germline CDR1 is WNHNN and CDR2 SYGVQD (reference sequence). The CDR3 loop reads CASSDRLPETTLGTDTQYF. The CDR3 coding sequence is TGCGCCAGCAGTGACAGGCTACCCGAAACCACCCTGGGGACAGATACGCAGTATTTT.

The table lists this clonotype with many counts. The chain is built from TRBV4-1 and TRBJ1-5, with 10 nucleotides matching TRBD1. Looked up from germline, CDR1 is MGHRA and CDR2 is YSYEKL. The CDR3 loop spans 15 amino acids. The V and J ends lost 10 bases and 1 base, in that order; junction bases with no gene match: 7. Here the CDR3 reads CATQATGGSNQPQHF. The CDR3 nucleotides are TGCGCCACTCAGGCGACAGGGGGCAGCAATCAGCCCCAGCATTTT.

Details on this clonotype: This may stem from a read error, because a much larger clone lies one nucleotide away. The chain has TRBV20-1 and TRBJ2-1, with TRBD2 identical over 9 bases. Germline-derived CDR1 and CDR2 are DFQATT and SNEGSKA (reference sequence). This CDR3 contains 14 residues. J gave up 10 bases and V 0 bases, and 7 bases lay outside the gene matches. The chain's CDR3 is CSARDSAGGGEQFF. DNA for the CDR3: TGCAGTGCTAGAGATAGTGCGGGAGGGGGCGAGCAGTTCTTC.

This clonotype was seen repeatedly, ten times or more. The chain recombines TRBV19 with TRBJ2-1; the match to TRBD1 covers 8 bases. The germline CDR1 and CDR2 sequences are LNHDA and SQIVND (reference sequence). After removal of 7 bases from V and 2 bases from J, the junction contained 7 bases not matched to a gene. This CDR3 spans 15 amino acids. CDR3 sequence (DNA): TGTGCCAGTAATCAGGGGGCTCTCACCTACAATGAGCAGTTCTTC. Residues: CASNQGALTYNEQFF.

There are many counts of this clonotype. The genes are TRBV12-3 or TRBV12-4 and TRBJ1-1; no reliable D call. The CDR3 has 13 amino acids. V was shortened by 6 bases and J by 2 bases, with 10 bases between the two germline ends. CDR3 sequence reads: CASSSKRNTEAFF. The CDR3 region has the DNA TGTGCCAGCAGCAGTAAGAGAAACACTGAAGCTTTCTTT.

This clonotype was counted between two and nine times. The V and J genes are TRBV25-1 and TRBJ1-6; TRBD1 aligns across 9 bases. Trimming cost V 7 bases and J 9 bases; bases outside gene matches: 7. Germline assignment: CDR1 MGHDK and CDR2 SYGVNS. This CDR3 spans 14 amino acids. The CDR3 nucleotides are TGTGCCAGCACGGGGACAGGGTCTCTTTCACCCCTCCACTTT. This encodes CASTGTGSLSPLHF. The variable domain in full, with the rest retrieved from reference TRBV25-1 and TRBJ1-6, is EADIYQTPRYLVIGTGKKITLECSQTMGHDKMYWYQQDPGMELHLIHYSYGVNSTEKGDLSSESTVSRIRTEHFPLTLESARPSHTSQYLCASTGTGSLSPLHFGNGTRLTVT.

The table lists this clonotype with many counts. The rearrangement joins TRBV19 to TRBJ1-3, with 7 positions matching TRBD1. The J segment lost 4 bases and the V segment lost 9 bases, leaving 6 bases of the junction unmatched. Germline CDR1 reads LNHDA; CDR2 reads SQIVND (reference sequence). The CDR3 covers 13 residues. The CDR3 protein is CASTTGFGNTIYF. The CDR3 DNA sequence: TGTGCCAGCACGACAGGGTTCGGAAACACCATATATTTT.

This clonotype was observed many times. The chain joins TRBV12-3 or TRBV12-4 to TRBJ2-1; possible D gene TRBD2, 6 bases. The CDR3 has 18 amino acids. V lost 6 bases and J lost 0, with 21 bases in between. In DNA form, the CDR3 reads TGTGCCAGCAGCGACCCCGGGACTTTGTTCAGCTCCTACAATGAGCAGTTCTTC. Translating gives CASSDPGTLFSSYNEQFF.

This clonotype was detected many times. The chain recombines TRBV20-1 with TRBJ2-3, with 8 bases identical to TRBD2. The CDR3 covers 15 residues. J lost 0 bases, V lost 4 bases, and 6 bases had no gene match. Per germline, CDR1 DFQATT and CDR2 SNEGSKA (reference sequence). CDR3 sequence (DNA): TGCAGTGCTATTCTTAGCGGGGTTAGCACAGATACGCAGTATTTT. This gives the protein CSAILSGVSTDTQYF.

Regarding this clonotype: One base away lies a much larger clone, so this may be a sequencing read error. The chain carries TRBV25-1 and TRBJ1-2; TRBD1 might be the D (5 bases). The V gene lost 1 base and the J gene lost 10 bases, with 16 bases spanning the gap. The CDR3 has 14 amino acids. CDR1 and CDR2 from the germline V gene are MGHDK and SYGVNS. The CDR3 loop is CASSESSGTCDYTF. The CDR3 bases are TGTGCCAGCAGTGAATCCTCAGGGACCTGTGACTACACCTTC.

There are a few counts of this clonotype. Sequence at one end of the junction differs from germline and may be a read error. The chain has TRBV4-1 and TRBJ1-3; the match to TRBD1 covers 7 bases. Germline V CDR1 and CDR2: MGHRA, YSYEKL. The CDR3 is made up of 15 amino acids. The CDR3 nucleotides are TGCGCCAACAGCGGCCCCGGGACAGTGAGAAACACCATATATTTT. It yields the protein CANSGPGTVRNTIYF.

This clonotype was observed at least ten times. This sequence joins TRBV27 and TRBJ2-3; 11 nucleotides line up with TRBD2. Germline-derived CDR1 and CDR2 are MNHEY and SMNVEV (reference sequence). This CDR3 comprises 17 residues. V was pared by 0 bases and J by 3 bases, with 5 bases of the junction left unmatched. CDR3 in DNA: TGTGCCAGCAGTTTATCCTCGGGACTAGCGGCTACAGATACGCAGTATTTT. Translation: CASSLSSGLAATDTQYF.

There are many counts of this clonotype. V usage is TRBV20-1 and J usage is TRBJ1-1; 7 bases map to TRBD1. The germline V gene encodes CDR1 DFQATT and CDR2 SNEGSKA (reference sequence). With V trimmed by 6 bases and J by 2 bases, 15 bases remained unmatched. This CDR3 region has 16 residues. In nucleotides, the CDR3 is TGCAGTGCCAGTACAGGGGACCACTATCTAAACACTGAAGCTTTCTTT. It encodes CSASTGDHYLNTEAFF.

The V gene is TRBV28, the J gene TRBJ2-5; 9 positions match TRBD2. CDR3 length: 16 residues. Germline CDR1 and CDR2: MDHEN and SYDVKM. V trimming: 2 bases; J trimming: 5 bases; junction bases outside the gene matches: 9. The CDR3 is CASSLGGRGGRETQYF. The CDR3 DNA is TGTGCCAGCAGTTTAGGAGGGCGGGGGGGCCGGGAGACCCAGTACTTC.